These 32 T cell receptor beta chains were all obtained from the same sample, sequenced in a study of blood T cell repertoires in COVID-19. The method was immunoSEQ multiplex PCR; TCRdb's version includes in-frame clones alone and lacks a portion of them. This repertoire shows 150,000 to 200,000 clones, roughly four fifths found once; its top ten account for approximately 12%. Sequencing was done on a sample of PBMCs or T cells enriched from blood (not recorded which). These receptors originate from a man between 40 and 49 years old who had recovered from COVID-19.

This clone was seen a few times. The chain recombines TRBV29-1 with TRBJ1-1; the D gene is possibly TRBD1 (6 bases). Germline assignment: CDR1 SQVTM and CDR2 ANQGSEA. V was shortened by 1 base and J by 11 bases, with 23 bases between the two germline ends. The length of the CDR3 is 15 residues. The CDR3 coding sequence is TGCAGCGTTGAAGGCGGTCATCGGGGGGCGGTGTATGCTTTCTTT. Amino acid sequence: CSVEGGHRGAVYAFF.

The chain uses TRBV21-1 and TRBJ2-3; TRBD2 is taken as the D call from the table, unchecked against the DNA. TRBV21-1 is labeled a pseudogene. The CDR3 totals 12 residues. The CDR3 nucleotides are TGTGCGGGAGCGGGTGAACTTTTTAGGCAGTATTTT. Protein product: CAGAGELFRQYF.

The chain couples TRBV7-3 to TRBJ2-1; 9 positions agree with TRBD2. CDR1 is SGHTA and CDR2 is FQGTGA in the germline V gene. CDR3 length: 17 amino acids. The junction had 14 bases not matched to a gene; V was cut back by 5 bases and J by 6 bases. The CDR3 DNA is TGTGCCAGCAGCCCGCCACCAGCGGGAGGTTATTCCAATGAGCAGTTCTTC. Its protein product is CASSPPPAGGYSNEQFF.

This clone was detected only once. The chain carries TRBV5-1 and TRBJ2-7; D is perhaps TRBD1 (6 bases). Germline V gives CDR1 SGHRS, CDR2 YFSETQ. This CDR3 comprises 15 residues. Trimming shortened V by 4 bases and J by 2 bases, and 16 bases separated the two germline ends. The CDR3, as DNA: TGCGCCAGCAGCCTCGACCGACAGGCCGCCTACGAGCAGTACTTC. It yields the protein CASSLDRQAAYEQYF. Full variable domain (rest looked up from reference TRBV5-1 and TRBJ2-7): KAGVTQTPRYLIKTRGQQVTLSCSPISGHRSVSWYQQTPGQGLQFLFEYFSETQRNKGNFPGRFSGRQFSNSRSEMNVSTLELGDSALYLCASSLDRQAAYEQYFGPGTRLTVT.

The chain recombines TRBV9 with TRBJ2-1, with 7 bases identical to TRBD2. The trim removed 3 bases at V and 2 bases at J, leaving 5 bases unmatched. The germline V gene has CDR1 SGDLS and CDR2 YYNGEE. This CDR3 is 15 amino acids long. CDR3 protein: CASSALADTYNEQFF. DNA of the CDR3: TGTGCCAGCAGCGCTCTAGCGGATACCTACAATGAGCAGTTCTTC.

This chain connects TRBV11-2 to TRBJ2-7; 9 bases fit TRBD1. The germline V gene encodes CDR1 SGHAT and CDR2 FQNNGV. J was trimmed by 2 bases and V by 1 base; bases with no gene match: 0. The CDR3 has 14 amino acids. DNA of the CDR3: TGTGCCAGCAGCTTAGGGACAGGGGCCTACGAGCAGTACTTC. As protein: CASSLGTGAYEQYF.

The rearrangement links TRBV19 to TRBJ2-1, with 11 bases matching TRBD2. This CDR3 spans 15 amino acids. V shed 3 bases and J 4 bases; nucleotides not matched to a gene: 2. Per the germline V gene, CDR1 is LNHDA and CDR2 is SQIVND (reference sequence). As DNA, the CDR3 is TGTGCCAGTAGTATTGGGACTAGCGGATACAATGAGCAGTTCTTC. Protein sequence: CASSIGTSGYNEQFF.

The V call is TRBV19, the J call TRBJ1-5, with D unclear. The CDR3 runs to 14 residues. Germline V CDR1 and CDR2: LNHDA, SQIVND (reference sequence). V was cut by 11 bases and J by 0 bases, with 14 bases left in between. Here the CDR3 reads CALREIYSNQPQHF. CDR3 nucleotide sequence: TGTGCCCTAAGAGAGATTTATAGCAATCAGCCCCAGCATTTT. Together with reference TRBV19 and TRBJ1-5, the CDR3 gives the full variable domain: DGGITQSPKYLFRKEGQNVTLSCEQNLNHDAMYWYRQDPGQGLRLIYYSQIVNDFQKGDIAEGYSVSREKKESFPLTVTSAQKNPTAFYLCALREIYSNQPQHFGDGTRLSIL.

The CDR3 here is CASSVRVWYGYTF. The CDR3 bases are TGTGCCAGTAGTGTCAGGGTTTGGTATGGCTACACCTTC. V usage is TRBV19 and J usage is TRBJ1-2, with a weak D call TRBD1 (5 bases). The germline CDR1 and CDR2 sequences are LNHDA and SQIVND (reference sequence). The ends were cut back, 5 bases at V and 5 bases at J, with 12 bases in the middle. The CDR3 is 13 residues long. The full variable domain, with the rest looked up from reference TRBV19 and TRBJ1-2, is DGGITQSPKYLFRKEGQNVTLSCEQNLNHDAMYWYRQDPGQGLRLIYYSQIVNDFQKGDIAEGYSVSREKKESFPLTVTSAQKNPTAFYLCASSVRVWYGYTFGSGTRLTVV.

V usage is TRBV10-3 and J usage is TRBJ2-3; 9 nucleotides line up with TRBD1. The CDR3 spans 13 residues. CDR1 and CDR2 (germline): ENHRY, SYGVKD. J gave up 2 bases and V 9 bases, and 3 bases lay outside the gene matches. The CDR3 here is CAMRTGATDTQYF. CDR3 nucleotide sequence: TGTGCCATGAGGACAGGGGCCACAGATACGCAGTATTTT.

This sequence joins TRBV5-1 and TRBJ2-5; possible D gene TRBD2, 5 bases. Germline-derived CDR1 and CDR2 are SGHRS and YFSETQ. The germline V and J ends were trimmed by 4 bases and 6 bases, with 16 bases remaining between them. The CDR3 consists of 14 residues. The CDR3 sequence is CASSQNTWEQTQYF. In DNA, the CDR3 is TGCGCCAGCAGCCAAAACACCTGGGAGCAGACCCAGTACTTC.

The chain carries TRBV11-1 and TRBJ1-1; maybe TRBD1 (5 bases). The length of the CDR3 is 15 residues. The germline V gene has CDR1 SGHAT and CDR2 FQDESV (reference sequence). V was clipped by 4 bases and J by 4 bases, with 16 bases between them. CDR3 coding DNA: TGTGCCAGCAGCTCTGCGGGGGTCTTCGGCACTGAAGCTTTCTTT. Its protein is CASSSAGVFGTEAFF.

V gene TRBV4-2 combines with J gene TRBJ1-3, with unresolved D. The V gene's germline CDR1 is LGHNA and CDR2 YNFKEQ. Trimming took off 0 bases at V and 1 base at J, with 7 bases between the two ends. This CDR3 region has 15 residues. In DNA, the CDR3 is TGTGCCAGCAGCCAAGATCCGGGTTCTGGAAACACCATATATTTT. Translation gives CASSQDPGSGNTIYF.

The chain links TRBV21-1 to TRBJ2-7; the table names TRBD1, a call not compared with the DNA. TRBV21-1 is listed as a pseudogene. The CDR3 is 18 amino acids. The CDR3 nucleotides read TGTGCCAGCAGCGTACCGGGACAGCAGAAAAGGGACCTCTACGAGCAGTACGTC. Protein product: CASSVPGQQKRDLYEQYV.

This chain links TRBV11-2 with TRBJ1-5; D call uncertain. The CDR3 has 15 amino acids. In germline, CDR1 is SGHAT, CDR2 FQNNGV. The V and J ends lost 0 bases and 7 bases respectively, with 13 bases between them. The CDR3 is CASSLDGRGWQPQHF. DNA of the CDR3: TGTGCCAGCAGCTTAGACGGGCGGGGATGGCAGCCCCAGCATTTT. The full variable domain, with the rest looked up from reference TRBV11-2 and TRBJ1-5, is EAGVAQSPRYKIIEKRQSVAFWCNPISGHATLYWYQQILGQGPKLLIQFQNNGVVDDSQLPKDRFSAERLKGVDSTLKIQPAKLEDSAVYLCASSLDGRGWQPQHFGDGTRLSIL.

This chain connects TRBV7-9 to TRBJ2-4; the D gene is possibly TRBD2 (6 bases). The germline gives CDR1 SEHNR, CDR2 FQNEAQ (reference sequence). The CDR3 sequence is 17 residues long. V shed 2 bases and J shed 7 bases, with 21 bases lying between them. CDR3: CASSLTGAADSQNIQYF. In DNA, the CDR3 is TGTGCCAGCAGCTTAACGGGAGCGGCTGATAGCCAGAACATTCAGTACTTC.

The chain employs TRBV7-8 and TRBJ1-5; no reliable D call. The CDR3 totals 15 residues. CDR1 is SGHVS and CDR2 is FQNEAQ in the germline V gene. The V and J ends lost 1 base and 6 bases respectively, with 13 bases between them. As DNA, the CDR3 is TGTGCCAGCAGCTTAGACGGGTCGGTCATTCAGCCCCAGCATTTT. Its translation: CASSLDGSVIQPQHF.

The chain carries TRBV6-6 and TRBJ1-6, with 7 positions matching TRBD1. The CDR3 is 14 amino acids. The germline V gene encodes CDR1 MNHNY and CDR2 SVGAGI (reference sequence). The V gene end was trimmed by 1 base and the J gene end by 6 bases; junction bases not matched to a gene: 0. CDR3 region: CASSYYRGNSPLHF. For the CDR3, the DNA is TGTGCCAGCAGTTACTACAGGGGTAATTCACCCCTCCACTTT.

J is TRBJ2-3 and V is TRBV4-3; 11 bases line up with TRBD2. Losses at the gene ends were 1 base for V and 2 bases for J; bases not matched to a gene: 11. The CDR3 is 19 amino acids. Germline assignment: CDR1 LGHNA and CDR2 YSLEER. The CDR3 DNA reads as TGCGCCAGCAGCCAAGCCCCCCCGGGGACTAGCGGCAACACAGATACGCAGTATTTT. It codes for CASSQAPPGTSGNTDTQYF.

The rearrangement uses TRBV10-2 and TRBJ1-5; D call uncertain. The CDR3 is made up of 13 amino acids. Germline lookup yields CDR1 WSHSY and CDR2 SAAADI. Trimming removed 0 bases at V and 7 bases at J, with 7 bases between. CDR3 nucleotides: TGCGCCAGCAGTGAGTCTCTCTTCCAGCCCCAGCATTTT. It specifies CASSESLFQPQHF.

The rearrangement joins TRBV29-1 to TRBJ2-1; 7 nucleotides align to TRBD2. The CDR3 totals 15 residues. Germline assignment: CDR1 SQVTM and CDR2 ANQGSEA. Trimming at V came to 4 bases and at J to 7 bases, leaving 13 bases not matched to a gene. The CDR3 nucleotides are TGCAGCGTTGTGGGAACGGCGGGAGTGGGGAATGAGCAGTTCTTC. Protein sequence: CSVVGTAGVGNEQFF.

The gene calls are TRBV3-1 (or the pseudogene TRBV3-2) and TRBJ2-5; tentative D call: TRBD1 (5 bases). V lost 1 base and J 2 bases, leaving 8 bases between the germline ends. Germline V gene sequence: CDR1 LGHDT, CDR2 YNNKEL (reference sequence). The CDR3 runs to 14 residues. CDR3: CASSQVGVQETQYF. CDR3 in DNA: TGTGCCAGCAGCCAAGTAGGGGTACAAGAGACCCAGTACTTC.

The CDR3 loop is CASSHSGNRYTGELFF. In DNA, the CDR3 is TGTGCCAGCAGCCACTCCGGGAATAGGTACACCGGGGAGCTGTTTTTT. The rearrangement joins TRBV3-1 (or the pseudogene TRBV3-2) to TRBJ2-2; tentative D call: TRBD2 (5 bases). The length of the CDR3 is 16 residues. Germline V CDR1 and CDR2: LGHDT, YNNKEL (reference sequence). V lost 3 bases to trimming and J lost 3 bases, with 14 bases between them.

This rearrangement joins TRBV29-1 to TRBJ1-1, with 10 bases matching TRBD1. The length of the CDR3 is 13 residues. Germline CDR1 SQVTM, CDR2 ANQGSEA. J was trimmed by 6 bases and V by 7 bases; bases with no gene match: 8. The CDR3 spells CSGLGQGVAEAFF. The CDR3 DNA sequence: TGCAGCGGCCTAGGACAGGGGGTCGCTGAAGCTTTCTTT.

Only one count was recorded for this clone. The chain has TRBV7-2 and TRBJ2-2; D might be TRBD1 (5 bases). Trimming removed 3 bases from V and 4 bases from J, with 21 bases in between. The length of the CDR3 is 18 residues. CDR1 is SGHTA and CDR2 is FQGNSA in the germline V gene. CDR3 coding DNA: TGTGCCAGCAGCTTGGACAATTCCCTCCGCCGTGGCACCGGGGAGCTGTTTTTT. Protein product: CASSLDNSLRRGTGELFF.

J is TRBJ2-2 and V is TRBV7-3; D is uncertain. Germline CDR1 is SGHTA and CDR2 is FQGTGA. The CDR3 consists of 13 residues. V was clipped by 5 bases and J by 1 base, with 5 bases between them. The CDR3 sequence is CASSTQNTGELFF. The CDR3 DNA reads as TGTGCCAGCAGCACACAGAACACCGGGGAGCTGTTTTTT. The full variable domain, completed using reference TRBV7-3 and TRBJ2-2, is GAGVSQTPSNKVTEKGKYVELRCDPISGHTALYWYRQSLGQGPEFLIYFQGTGAADDSGLPNDRFFAVRPEGSVSTLKIQRTERGDSAVYLCASSTQNTGELFFGEGSRLTVL.

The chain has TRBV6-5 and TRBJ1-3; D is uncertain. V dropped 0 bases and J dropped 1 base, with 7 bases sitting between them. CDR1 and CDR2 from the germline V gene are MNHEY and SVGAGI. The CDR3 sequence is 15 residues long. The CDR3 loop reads CASSYSSRSGNTIYF. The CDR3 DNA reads TGTGCCAGCAGTTACTCGTCCAGATCTGGAAACACCATATATTTT.

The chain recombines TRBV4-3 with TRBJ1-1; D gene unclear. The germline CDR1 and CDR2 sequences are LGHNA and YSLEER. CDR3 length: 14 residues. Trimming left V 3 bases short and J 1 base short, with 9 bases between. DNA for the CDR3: TGCGCCAGCAGCCAGTCAGGTTGGAACACTGAAGCTTTCTTT. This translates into CASSQSGWNTEAFF.

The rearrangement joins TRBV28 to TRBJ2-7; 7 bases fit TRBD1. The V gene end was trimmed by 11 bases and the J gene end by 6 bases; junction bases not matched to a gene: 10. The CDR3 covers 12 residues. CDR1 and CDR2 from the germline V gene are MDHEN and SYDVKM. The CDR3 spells CACQARGLEQYF. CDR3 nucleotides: TGTGCCTGCCAAGCGAGGGGGCTCGAGCAGTACTTC.

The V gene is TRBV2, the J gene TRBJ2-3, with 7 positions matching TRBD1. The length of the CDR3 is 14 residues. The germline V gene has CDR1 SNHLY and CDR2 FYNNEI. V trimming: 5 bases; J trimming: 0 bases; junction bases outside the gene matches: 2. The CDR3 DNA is TGTGCCAGCAGTCCGACAGGGAGCACAGATACGCAGTATTTT. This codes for CASSPTGSTDTQYF.

CDR3 region: CASSPRDYYEQYF. CDR3 DNA sequence: TGCGCCAGCAGCCCCCGGGACTACTACGAGCAGTACTTC. This rearrangement joins TRBV4-3 to TRBJ2-7, with 7 bases identical to TRBD2. The germline V gene encodes CDR1 LGHNA and CDR2 YSLEER. V gave up 4 bases and J gave up 3 bases; unmatched junction bases: 3. CDR3 size: 13 residues.

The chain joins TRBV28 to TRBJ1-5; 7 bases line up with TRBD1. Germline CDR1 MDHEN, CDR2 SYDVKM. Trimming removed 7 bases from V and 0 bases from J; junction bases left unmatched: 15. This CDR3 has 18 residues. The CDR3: CASTQTGTEIYSNQPQHF. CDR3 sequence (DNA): TGTGCCAGCACCCAAACCGGGACAGAGATTTATAGCAATCAGCCCCAGCATTTT.